The present T cell receptor (beta chain) was sequenced within a study of CD8+ T cells in alopecia areata. Study-wide points: Clonality exceeded that of normal scalp in lesional scalp, most notably in alopecia totalis/universalis. Possibly because of HLA-related factors, TCR sharing was less clear across patients than in mice. Resident alphabeta T cells of normal skin are also sequenced in scalp samples.

Investigators isolated RNA and reverse transcribed it into cDNA to act as the sequencing template. Using immunoSEQ multiplex PCR, the repertoire was profiled, and TCRdb retains in-frame clones only, with some absent. The sample yields 200,000 to 250,000 clones, 56% seen once. Cell sorting on a FACSAria was used to separate CD4+ and CD8+ T cells from the PBMCs. On this clone itself: No antigen is known for it.

Looked up from germline, CDR1 is MGHRA and CDR2 is YSYEKL. The CDR3 is 15 amino acids. V was shortened by 0 bases and J by 8 bases, with 13 bases between the two germline ends. This sequence joins TRBV4-1 and TRBJ1-4; no clear D. The material sequenced was CD8+ T cells sorted from blood. The source is a human donor in good health. Written as DNA, the CDR3 is TGCGCCAGCAGCCAAGAAAGCAGGAAAAGGGAAAAACTGTTTTTT. It translates to CASSQESRKREKLFF.